This entry lists 14 T cell receptor beta chains sequenced from one sample in a study of blood T cells in healthy people across ages. The second PCR ran about 6 to 11 cycles with a sample-barcoded 5' primer and J-beta primers. From the 5' RACE reads, TCRdb called clonotypes with MiXCR, one entry per CDR3 protein. The sample consists of approximately 770,000 distinct CDR3 sequences, 55% to 75% of them appearing once. Sequencing was carried out using blood. The receptors originated from a man aged 25 to 40 in good health.

The chain uses TRBV9 and TRBJ2-1; the D is unclear. This CDR3 is built from 16 residues. The V gene lost 0 bases and the J gene lost 2 bases, with 12 bases spanning the gap. Germline values: CDR1 SGDLS, CDR2 YYNGEE. The CDR3 loop is CASSVVSTSAYNEQFF. CDR3 sequence (DNA): TGTGCCAGCAGCGTAGTTTCAACCTCTGCCTACAATGAGCAGTTCTTC.

In its sample, this clonotype was seen a few times. This sequence joins TRBV20-1 and TRBJ2-1, with D possibly TRBD2 on 5 matching bases. CDR3 size: 19 residues. V was cut by 3 bases and J by 0 bases, with 24 bases left in between. CDR1 is DFQATT and CDR2 is SNEGSKA in the germline V gene (reference sequence). The CDR3 loop is CSARFLARTSPSSYNEQFF. Here the CDR3 DNA reads TGCAGTGCTAGGTTCCTAGCCCGAACATCCCCCAGCTCCTACAATGAGCAGTTCTTC.

On this clonotype: The junction differs from germline at one of its ends, possibly a read error. The V and J genes are TRBV5-1 and TRBJ1-2; D not resolved. The CDR3 is 14 residues long. Germline V gene lookup returns CDR1 SGHRS and CDR2 YFSETQ. The CDR3 region is CAGSSEATNYGYTF. In DNA, the CDR3 is TGCGCCGGCAGCTCAGAGGCCACTAACTATGGCTACACCTTC.

V gene TRBV11-2 combines with J gene TRBJ1-2; no firm D call. This CDR3 has 14 residues. Germline V gene sequence: CDR1 SGHAT, CDR2 FQNNGV. The germline V and J ends were trimmed by 5 bases and 6 bases, with 16 bases remaining between them. CDR3 loop: CASSTVAGMNGYTF. CDR3 sequence (DNA): TGTGCCAGCAGCACCGTCGCCGGGATGAATGGCTACACCTTC.

This rearrangement joins TRBV29-1 to TRBJ2-1; unclear D gene. CDR1 and CDR2 (germline): SQVTM, ANQGSEA. There are 14 residues in the CDR3. V shed 1 base and J shed 5 bases, with 12 bases lying between them. This CDR3 reads CSVEGSGLNNEQFF. In DNA form, the CDR3 reads TGCAGCGTTGAAGGATCGGGTTTGAACAATGAGCAGTTCTTC.

This clonotype occurred a few times. The J gene is TRBJ2-7, the V gene TRBV27; D gene uncertain. CDR3 size: 13 residues. V shed 4 bases and J shed 2 bases, with 9 bases lying between them. The germline gives CDR1 MNHEY, CDR2 SMNVEV (reference sequence). The chain's CDR3 is CASSSAPTYEQYF. CDR3 in DNA: TGTGCCAGCAGTTCCGCTCCGACCTACGAGCAGTACTTC.

The chain joins TRBV29-1 to TRBJ1-1; a weak D match, TRBD1 (6 bases). V lost 7 bases, J lost 12 bases, and 15 bases lay in between. Germline-derived CDR1 and CDR2 are SQVTM and ANQGSEA. CDR3 length equals 10 residues. This chain's CDR3 is CSGYQGFTFF. Written as DNA, the CDR3 is TGCAGCGGCTACCAGGGGTTCACTTTCTTT. Looking up the rest from reference TRBV29-1 and TRBJ1-1 gives the full variable domain: SAVISQKPSRDICQRGTSLTIQCQVDSQVTMMFWYRQQPGQSLTLIATANQGSEATYESGFVIDKFPISRPNLTFSTLTVSNMSPEDSSIYLCSGYQGFTFFGQGTRLTVV.

V and J are TRBV5-1 and TRBJ2-5; D possibly corresponds to TRBD2 (6 bases). This CDR3 has 14 residues. V gave up 4 bases and J gave up 5 bases, with 15 bases separating them. CDR1 SGHRS and CDR2 YFSETQ come from the germline V gene. The CDR3 loop reads CASSGIGGVETQYF. In DNA, the CDR3 is TGCGCCAGCAGCGGAATCGGAGGGGTGGAGACCCAGTACTTC. The full variable domain, in which reference TRBV5-1 and TRBJ2-5 provide the parts outside the CDR3, is KAGVTQTPRYLIKTRGQQVTLSCSPISGHRSVSWYQQTPGQGLQFLFEYFSETQRNKGNFPGRFSGRQFSNSRSEMNVSTLELGDSALYLCASSGIGGVETQYFGPGTRLLVL.

The V and J genes are TRBV29-1 and TRBJ1-2; perhaps TRBD1 as D (6 bases). This CDR3 region has 14 residues. Germline V gene sequence: CDR1 SQVTM, CDR2 ANQGSEA. Between the trimmed V and J ends, which lost 6 bases and 3 bases, there was a span of 17 bases. The CDR3 region is CSVSTGMNYYGYTF. The CDR3 DNA is TGCAGCGTCTCCACAGGGATGAACTACTATGGCTACACCTTC.

This clonotype occurred many times. J is TRBJ2-3 and V is TRBV12-3 or TRBV12-4; no firm D call. Trimming cost V 6 bases and J 5 bases, with 6 bases left between them. CDR3 size: 11 residues. CDR3 sequence (DNA): TGTGCCAGCAGCTTTGGAGATACGCAGTATTTT. This gives the protein CASSFGDTQYF.

This sequence joins TRBV19 and TRBJ2-7, with D possibly TRBD1 on 6 matching bases. The DNA end lines up better with TRBJ2-5; the J call may be wrong. Germline assignment: CDR1 LNHDA and CDR2 SQIVND (reference sequence). The CDR3 has 15 amino acids. The CDR3 DNA reads as TGTGCCAGTAGTACCTCGACAGGCGTCGGGGAGACCCAGTACTTC. Encoded protein: CASSTSTGVGETQYF.

The chain recombines TRBV7-2 with TRBJ2-5; D perhaps matches TRBD2 (7 bases). The V end was cut by 5 bases, the J end by 4 bases, with 17 bases between. Per germline, CDR1 SGHTA and CDR2 FQGNSA. The CDR3 spans 15 residues. The CDR3 DNA reads TGTGCCAGCAGCCCTGGTTTGGGGGGGCCAGAGACCCAGTACTTC. This codes for CASSPGLGGPETQYF.

The chain recombines TRBV20-1 with TRBJ2-7, with 8 bases matching TRBD1. Germline values: CDR1 DFQATT, CDR2 SNEGSKA (reference sequence). The CDR3 spans 14 residues. V trimming: 0 bases; J trimming: 9 bases; junction bases outside the gene matches: 10. The CDR3 loop reads CSARDYRTGQVQYF. In nucleotides, the CDR3 is TGCAGTGCTAGAGATTACCGGACAGGGCAGGTGCAGTACTTC.

The chain carries TRBV4-3 and TRBJ2-1, with D perhaps matching TRBD1 (5 bases). The CDR3 is 14 amino acids. Trimming removed 0 bases at V and 10 bases at J, with 13 bases between. Germline values: CDR1 LGHNA, CDR2 YSLEER. CDR3 protein: CASSQESWAGEQFF. The CDR3, as DNA: TGCGCCAGCAGCCAAGAATCTTGGGCAGGGGAGCAGTTCTTC.